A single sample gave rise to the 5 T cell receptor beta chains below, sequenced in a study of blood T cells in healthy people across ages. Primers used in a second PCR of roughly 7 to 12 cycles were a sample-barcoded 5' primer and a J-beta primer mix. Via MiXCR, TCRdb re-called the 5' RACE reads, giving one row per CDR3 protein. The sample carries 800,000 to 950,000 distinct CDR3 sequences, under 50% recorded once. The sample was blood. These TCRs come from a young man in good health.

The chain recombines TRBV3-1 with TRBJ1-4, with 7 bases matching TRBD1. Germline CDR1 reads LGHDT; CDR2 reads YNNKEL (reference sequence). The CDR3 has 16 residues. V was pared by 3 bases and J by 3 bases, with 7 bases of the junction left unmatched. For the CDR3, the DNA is TGTGCCAGCAGCCAGTCCCGGACAGGCGCTAATGAAAAACTGTTTTTT. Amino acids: CASSQSRTGANEKLFF.

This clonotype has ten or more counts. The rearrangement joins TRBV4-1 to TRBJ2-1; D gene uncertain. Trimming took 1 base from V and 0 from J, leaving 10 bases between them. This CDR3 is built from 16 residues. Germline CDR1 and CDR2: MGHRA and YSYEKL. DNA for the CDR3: TGCGCCAGCAGCCAAGGAGGCAGAAGCTCCTACAATGAGCAGTTCTTC. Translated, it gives CASSQGGRSSYNEQFF.

Here the CDR3 DNA reads TGTGCCAGCAGCTTTTGGTCACAGGCCCACGAGCAGTACTTC. Its translation is CASSFWSQAHEQYF. The V call is TRBV7-2, the J call TRBJ2-7; tentatively, D is TRBD1 (5 bases). Germline CDR1 reads SGHTA; CDR2 reads FQGNSA. V shed 3 bases and J shed 5 bases, with 14 bases lying between them. The CDR3 loop spans 14 amino acids.

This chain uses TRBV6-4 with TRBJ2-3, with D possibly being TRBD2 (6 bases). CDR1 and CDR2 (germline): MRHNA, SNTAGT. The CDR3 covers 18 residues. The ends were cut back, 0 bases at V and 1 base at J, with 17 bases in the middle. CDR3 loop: CASSDSIVRGVGTDTQYF. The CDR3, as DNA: TGTGCCAGCAGTGACTCGATAGTGCGCGGGGTGGGCACAGATACGCAGTATTTT.

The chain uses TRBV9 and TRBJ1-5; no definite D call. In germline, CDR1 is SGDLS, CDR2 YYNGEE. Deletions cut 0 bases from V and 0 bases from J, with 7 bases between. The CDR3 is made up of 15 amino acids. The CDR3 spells CASSVGWDSNQPQHF. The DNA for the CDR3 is TGTGCCAGCAGCGTAGGATGGGATAGCAATCAGCCCCAGCATTTT.